These T cell receptor beta chains were read from a single sample in a study of liver allograft versus peripheral blood T cells. TCRdb re-derived calls from the reads in MiXCR, one entry per CDR3 protein. The data contain approximately 9,000 distinct CDR3 sequences, 15% of them seen just once; the ten biggest clones take up around 3%. These receptors all stem from a human patient who had a liver transplant. Some T cells may possibly be graft donor cells. The CDR3 runs from the conserved cysteine through the conserved F or W. A D gene is named only where the DNA matches it firmly. Size is stated for part of the rows, as once, few or many counts, or as a class when the clone is expanded.

v_gene	abundance	j_gene	d_gene	CDR3nt	CDR3aa
TRBV20-1	-	TRBJ1-6	-	TGCAGTGCTAGCCAAGAATCACCCCTCCACTTT	CSASQESPLHF
TRBV20-1	many	TRBJ2-7	-	TGCAGTGCTAGGGTACCTAGCTACGAGCAGTACTTC	CSARVPSYEQYF
TRBV27	medium-sized	TRBJ1-6	TRBD1	TGTGCCAGCAGTCAACGGGACAGCCGATCGGTGAGCTCCTATAATTCACCCCTCCACTTT	CASSQRDSRSVSSYNSPLHF
TRBV19	many	TRBJ1-4	-	TGTGCCAGTAGTATAGGGGGGTCTCTGAACACTAATGAAAAACTGTTTTTT	CASSIGGSLNTNEKLFF
TRBV20-1	-	TRBJ2-7	TRBD1	TGCAGAGCTATACCGGGACAGGGGGGATACGAGCAGTACTTC	CRAIPGQGGYEQYF
TRBV24-1	medium-sized	TRBJ2-1	TRBD1	TGTGCCACCAGTGATTTTGGACAGGGGGGCCGGCATGAGCAGTTCTTC	CATSDFGQGGRHEQFF
TRBV6-2/TRBV6-3	medium-sized	TRBJ1-2	-	TGTGCCAGCAGTTACACGTCCTCATTTGACTACACCTTC	CASSYTSSFDYTF
TRBV7-2	many	TRBJ2-1	TRBD2	TGTGCCAGCAGCCGGGAGGCTCCTGAGCAGTTCTTC	CASSREAPEQFF
TRBV20-1	-	TRBJ1-6	-	TGCAGTGCTAGGCTCTCCTATAATTCACCCCTCCACTTT	CSARLSYNSPLHF
TRBV30	medium-sized	TRBJ2-1	-	TGTGCCTGGAGTAGGGCCGACTTCCGCAATGAGCAGTTCTTC	CAWSRADFRNEQFF
TRBV28	-	TRBJ1-1	TRBD1	TGTGCCAGCAGACCCGGACAGGGTACTGAAGCTTTCTTT	CASRPGQGTEAFF
TRBV20-1	medium-sized	TRBJ1-6	-	TGCAGTGCTAACAGGGCCACCAGGGATTCACCCCTCCACTTT	CSANRATRDSPLHF
TRBV18	medium-sized	TRBJ1-1	-	TGTGCCAGCTCATTTACGTTGGATAGGAACACTGAAGCTTTCTTT	CASSFTLDRNTEAFF
TRBV30	few	TRBJ2-3	-	TGTGCCTGGAGTTCGGGTCCTTGGGATACGCAGTATTTT	CAWSSGPWDTQYF
TRBV6-2/TRBV6-3	medium-sized	TRBJ2-3	-	TGTGCCAGCGGACAGAGCACAGATACGCAGTATTTT	CASGQSTDTQYF
TRBV10-3	large	TRBJ2-2	-	TGTGCCATCAGTGAAACAGGGCGGAACACCGGGGAGCTGTTTTTT	CAISETGRNTGELFF
TRBV15	medium-sized	TRBJ1-3	-	TGTGCCACCAGCAGAGATCGAACAGGGCGAAGAAACACCATATATTTT	CATSRDRTGRRNTIYF
TRBV6-1	medium-sized	TRBJ2-7	-	TGTGCCAGCAGCCCCGCGACTAGAGTCGAGCAGTACTTC	CASSPATRVEQYF
TRBV11-2	many	TRBJ2-1	-	TGTGCCAGCAGCTTAGCAGCGTTCGGGCTAGCCAATGAGCAGTTCTTC	CASSLAAFGLANEQFF
TRBV19	medium-sized	TRBJ2-2	-	TGTGCCAGTAGTATTCGGCAAACCGGGGAGCTGTTTTTT	CASSIRQTGELFF
TRBV3-1	once	TRBJ1-5	-	TGTGCCAGCAGCCAAGATCCGTGGGGGCTTCAGCCCCAGCATTTT	CASSQDPWGLQPQHF
TRBV20-1	few	TRBJ1-1	TRBD1	TGCAGTGCTAGCACACAGGGGGCGCTTGGTTTGTTT	CSASTQGALGLF
TRBV20-1	-	TRBJ2-4	TRBD2	TGCAGTGCTAGAGATGAGGGGCTAGCGGGGGTAACCAAAAACATTCAGTACTTC	CSARDEGLAGVTKNIQYF
TRBV5-6	many	TRBJ2-2	TRBD1	TGTGCCAGCAGCTTCGACAGGGCCTACACCGGGGAGCTGTTTTTT	CASSFDRAYTGELFF
TRBV13	medium-sized	TRBJ1-2	-	TGTGCCAGCAGCTTAAAGTTCAGGGTTCCTAACTATGGCTACACCTTC	CASSLKFRVPNYGYTF
TRBV15	-	TRBJ2-7	-	TGTGCCACCAGCAGAGATCCGACCTACGAGCAGTACTTC	CATSRDPTYEQYF
TRBV29-1	medium-sized	TRBJ2-3	TRBD2	TGCAGCGTCCCCTACTTGGGACTAGCGGGAGCCACAGATACGCAGTATTTT	CSVPYLGLAGATDTQYF
TRBV20-1	-	TRBJ2-1	-	TGCAGTGCTAGAGATGGGGGCATGGGCTCCTACAATGAGCAGTTCTTC	CSARDGGMGSYNEQFF
TRBV6-2/TRBV6-3	medium-sized	TRBJ1-2	TRBD1	TGTGCCAGCAGTTACTCACATCGGGACAGGACGGACGGCTACACCTTC	CASSYSHRDRTDGYTF
TRBV10-3	medium-sized	TRBJ1-2	TRBD1	TGTGCCATCATCCCGGGACAGGGGAACTATGGCTACACCTTC	CAIIPGQGNYGYTF
TRBV27	medium-sized	TRBJ2-1	-	TGTGCCAGCAGTTGGGGGGGGCGTGAGCAGTTCTTC	CASSWGGREQFF
TRBV7-2	medium-sized	TRBJ1-1	TRBD1	TGTGCCAGCAGCTCGAGGACAGGGGCGAGGGCTGAAGCTTTCTTT	CASSSRTGARAEAFF
TRBV12-3/TRBV12-4	once	TRBJ1-5	TRBD1	TGTGCCAGCAGATCGGGACAGGGGAATCAGCCCCAGCATTTT	CASRSGQGNQPQHF
TRBV20-1	-	TRBJ1-1	-	TGCAGTGCCAGCGGGGGGCCACTGGCTGAAGCTTTCTTT	CSASGGPLAEAFF
TRBV9	-	TRBJ1-1	TRBD1	TGTGCCAGCAGCGCCCACGACCATTACGACAGGGCCTACACGTGGAACACTGAAGCTTTCTTT	CASSAHDHYDRAYTWNTEAFF
TRBV27	medium-sized	TRBJ2-1	-	TGTGCCAGCAGTTTATTCAGGGCCGGCTCCTACAATGAGCAGTTCTTC	CASSLFRAGSYNEQFF
TRBV9	many	TRBJ1-6	-	TGTGCCAGCAGCGCCTCCATGGGGGGCTCACCCCTCCACTTT	CASSASMGGSPLHF
TRBV18	medium-sized	TRBJ2-6	-	TGTGCCAGCTCGCAGGGGACTGGGGCCAACGTCCTGACTTTC	CASSQGTGANVLTF
TRBV6-5	medium-sized	TRBJ1-6	-	TGTGCCACTCGGGGATCCTATAATTCACCCCTCCACTTT	CATRGSYNSPLHF
TRBV7-9	-	TRBJ1-2	-	TGTGCCAGCAGCTTAGAGGGGCGGCTGTTCACCTTC	CASSLEGRLFTF
TRBV15	medium-sized	TRBJ2-1	TRBD1	TGTGCCACCAGCAGGACCAGACAGGGTAAAGGGCAGTTCTTC	CATSRTRQGKGQFF
TRBV6-1	medium-sized	TRBJ2-7	TRBD1	TGTGCCACCCGTTCGGGACAGGGCACATACGAGCAGTACTTC	CATRSGQGTYEQYF
TRBV30	medium-sized	TRBJ1-5	TRBD1	TGTGCCTGGAGTGGACAGGGCACGAATGGGGGTCAGCCCCAGCATTTT	CAWSGQGTNGGQPQHF
TRBV30	many	TRBJ1-6	-	TGTGCCTGGAATCAATATAATTCACCCCTCCACTTT	CAWNQYNSPLHF
TRBV6-2/TRBV6-3	-	TRBJ2-7	-	TGTGCCAGCAGTTACCCGGGGGCGGTTGGCGAGCAGTACTTC	CASSYPGAVGEQYF
TRBV9	few	TRBJ2-1	TRBD2	TGTGCCAGCAGCCCAGACGGTTTGGGAGGGCAGGGTGAGCAGTTCTTC	CASSPDGLGGQGEQFF
TRBV10-3	medium-sized	TRBJ2-1	TRBD2	TGTGCCATCAAGATAGCGGGAGTCTCCTACAATGAGCAGTTCTTC	CAIKIAGVSYNEQFF
TRBV19	-	TRBJ2-7	-	TGTGCCGGTAGTATGACACTGATCTACGAGCAGTACTTC	CAGSMTLIYEQYF
TRBV5-6	-	TRBJ1-5	-	TGTGCCAGCAGCCGCGGGCGGGGCAATCAGCCCCAGCATTTT	CASSRGRGNQPQHF
TRBV6-6	medium-sized	TRBJ2-3	TRBD1	TGTGCCAGCAGTCGTACAGGGGGTGGCAGCACAGATACGCAGTATTTT	CASSRTGGGSTDTQYF